This T cell receptor (beta chain) appears in the sequencing data of a study of blood T cell repertoires in COVID-19. Study details: The United States, Italy and Spain supplied acute and convalescent COVID-19 samples.

This table comes from immunoSEQ multiplex PCR, and its TCRdb copy is limited to in-frame clones, with some not included. The sample yields around 200,000 clones, around 88% seen once. Cohort assignment relied on participant-reported clinical history. Those designated as exposed participants met a COVID-19 case within 2 weeks before study entry. The CDR3 length is 12 residues. The ends were cut back, 5 bases at V and 1 base at J, with 2 bases in the middle. This receptor was identified in a woman aged 30 to 39 who had been exposed to COVID-19. The specimen sequenced was PBMCs or T cells enriched from blood (not recorded which). V gene TRBV12-3 or TRBV12-4 combines with J gene TRBJ2-2, with D hard to call. CDR3 loop: CASSQNTGELFF. The CDR3 coding sequence is TGTGCCAGCAGTCAGAACACCGGGGAGCTGTTTTTT.